The 14 T cell receptor beta chains below were found in one sample sequenced in a study of T cell repertoires in cytomegalovirus infection. TCRdb recomputed calls from the reads with MiXCR, one row per CDR3 protein. The sample lists about 470,000 distinct CDR3 sequences, about 39% seen once, with 40% to 50% in the top ten. Their cognate antigens are unknown. Sequenced material: cultured PBMCs, taken from culture after CMV antigen stimulation. All receptors derive from a human donor in good health (CMV status not recorded). Some clones in this sample may be carry-over from other donors' samples.

The gene calls are TRBV7-2 and TRBJ1-5, with D maybe TRBD1 (5 bases). Germline V gene sequence: CDR1 SGHTA, CDR2 FQGNSA. The V gene lost 5 bases and the J gene lost 7 bases, with 18 bases spanning the gap. The CDR3 has 15 amino acids. The CDR3 coding sequence is TGTGCCAGCAGCCCGAACGCCAGGGAAGACCAGCCCCAGCATTTT. Translated: CASSPNAREDQPQHF.

The gene calls are TRBV19 and TRBJ2-2; D might be TRBD1 (7 bases). The CDR3 sequence is 16 residues long. Deletions cut 6 bases from V and 5 bases from J, with 19 bases between. Germline CDR1 reads LNHDA; CDR2 reads SQIVND (reference sequence). The CDR3 coding sequence is TGTGCCAGTAGCCTAAATTCAGGGGGGTATACCGGGGAGCTGTTTTTT. Protein sequence: CASSLNSGGYTGELFF.

This clonotype was seen ten or more times. The chain combines TRBV7-6 with TRBJ2-7, with D perhaps given as TRBD1 or TRBD2 (5 bases each). Trimming removed 1 base from V and 5 bases from J, with 9 bases in between. Germline V gene data show CDR1 as SGHVS and CDR2 as FNYEAQ. The CDR3 loop spans 13 amino acids. This CDR3 is CASSLGGRDEQYF. CDR3 bases: TGTGCCAGCAGCTTAGGGGGACGCGACGAGCAGTACTTC.

Only a few counts were recorded for this clonotype. This chain joins TRBV7-6 and TRBJ2-3; 10 nucleotides align to TRBD2. The germline V gene has CDR1 SGHVS and CDR2 FNYEAQ. Germline trimming cut 5 bases from V and 5 bases from J; bases unmatched to any gene: 13. CDR3 length: 17 residues. The CDR3 is CASSRWSGRALGDTQYF. CDR3 in DNA: TGTGCCAGCAGCCGTTGGAGCGGGAGGGCCCTCGGAGATACGCAGTATTTT. Variable domain in full (rest from reference TRBV7-6 and TRBJ2-3): GAGVSQSPRYKVTKRGQDVALRCDPISGHVSLYWYRQALGQGPEFLTYFNYEAQQDKSGLPNDRFSAERPEGSISTLTIQRTEQRDSAMYRCASSRWSGRALGDTQYFGPGTRLTVL.

The J gene is TRBJ2-1, the V gene TRBV11-2; D gene unclear. This CDR3 has 14 residues. From germline, CDR1 is SGHAT and CDR2 FQNNGV. The V gene lost 3 bases and the J gene lost 0 bases, with 6 bases spanning the gap. CDR3 residues: CASSFSSSYNEQFF. In nucleotides, the CDR3 is TGTGCCAGCAGCTTCTCAAGCTCCTACAATGAGCAGTTCTTC.

This chain uses TRBV30 with TRBJ1-2; D is undetermined. CDR1 GTSNPN and CDR2 SVGIG come from the germline V gene (reference sequence). V shed 4 bases and J shed 4 bases, with 16 bases lying between them. This CDR3 spans 14 amino acids. Here the CDR3 reads CAWTRGGVGYGYTF. The CDR3 DNA sequence: TGTGCCTGGACTAGAGGCGGGGTGGGCTATGGCTACACCTTC.

J is TRBJ2-7 and V is TRBV11-2; perhaps D is TRBD1 or TRBD2 (5 bases each). The V end was cut by 6 bases, the J end by 5 bases, with 14 bases between. The CDR3 length is 13 residues. Germline CDR1 reads SGHAT; CDR2 reads FQNNGV. DNA for the CDR3: TGTGCCAGCAGACTCCCGGGACCCGACGAGCAGTACTTC. Translated, it gives CASRLPGPDEQYF.

The chain couples TRBV19 to TRBJ2-5; D gene unclear. Germline CDR1 reads LNHDA; CDR2 reads SQIVND (reference sequence). This CDR3 is built from 13 residues. V lost 5 bases, J lost 5 bases, and 12 bases lay in between. The CDR3 DNA reads as TGTGCCAGTAGTCCGGTGTCGAGGGAGACCCAGTACTTC. This translates into CASSPVSRETQYF. The whole variable domain, remainder taken from reference TRBV19 and TRBJ2-5, is DGGITQSPKYLFRKEGQNVTLSCEQNLNHDAMYWYRQDPGQGLRLIYYSQIVNDFQKGDIAEGYSVSREKKESFPLTVTSAQKNPTAFYLCASSPVSRETQYFGPGTRLLVL.

The chain recombines TRBV5-4 with TRBJ2-1, with D possibly being TRBD1 (5 bases). The CDR3 is 12 amino acids. V was cut by 4 bases and J by 7 bases, with 9 bases left in between. From germline, CDR1 is SGHNT and CDR2 YYREEE (reference sequence). CDR3 sequence reads: CASSKQENEQFF. In DNA form, the CDR3 reads TGTGCCAGCAGCAAACAGGAAAATGAGCAGTTCTTC.

This clonotype came up a few times. The chain combines TRBV7-6 with TRBJ2-5; D is unresolved. This CDR3 region has 16 residues. The germline V and J ends were trimmed by 5 bases and 0 bases, with 16 bases remaining between them. The germline V gene has CDR1 SGHVS and CDR2 FNYEAQ. CDR3 sequence reads: CASSRLAELYQETQYF. CDR3 sequence (DNA): TGTGCCAGCAGCCGTCTGGCGGAATTGTACCAAGAGACCCAGTACTTC.

This clonotype was detected only a few times. The gene calls are TRBV7-2 and TRBJ2-5; TRBD2 agrees at 9 bases. The CDR3 is 15 amino acids. Looked up from germline, CDR1 is SGHTA and CDR2 is FQGNSA. With V trimmed by 8 bases and J by 4 bases, 11 bases remained unmatched. This CDR3 reads CASLQGGGRGETQYF. DNA for the CDR3: TGTGCCAGCCTCCAGGGGGGCGGGAGGGGAGAGACCCAGTACTTC.

This rearrangement joins TRBV4-1 to TRBJ1-1; the D is unclear. The CDR3 loop spans 13 amino acids. Between the trimmed V and J ends, which lost 1 base and 10 bases, there was a span of 13 bases. The germline V gene has CDR1 MGHRA and CDR2 YSYEKL. Here the CDR3 reads CASSQVGRAGAFF. The CDR3 bases are TGCGCCAGCAGCCAAGTTGGCCGTGCTGGAGCTTTCTTT.

The chain is built from TRBV6-6 and TRBJ2-2; D perhaps matches TRBD2 (5 bases). V was clipped by 6 bases and J by 4 bases, with 12 bases between them. Looked up from germline, CDR1 is MNHNY and CDR2 is SVGAGI (reference sequence). This CDR3 region has 14 residues. DNA of the CDR3: TGTGCCAGCAGCGGTACTAGATCCACCGGGGAGCTGTTTTTT. Protein sequence: CASSGTRSTGELFF.

The gene calls are TRBV6-6 and TRBJ1-4; D is unclear. This CDR3 has 14 residues. V lost 8 bases and J lost 4, with 14 bases in between. Germline CDR1 is MNHNY and CDR2 is SVGAGI (reference sequence). The DNA of the CDR3 is TGTGCCAGCCGTAGATTGACGCTTAATGAAAAACTGTTTTTT. It translates to CASRRLTLNEKLFF.